The TCR beta chain under discussion was sequenced for a study of neurological immune-mediated disorders. CDR3 length: 15 amino acids. V was pared by 4 bases and J by 5 bases, with 19 bases between. Germline V gene lookup returns CDR1 SGHKS and CDR2 YYEKEE (reference sequence). Overall study results and limits: The greatest TCR clonal expansion occurred in HTLV-1-associated myelopathy and the least in multiple sclerosis, which fell below healthy controls. No sharing of CDR3 amino acid sequences was observed among expanded clones across subjects, suggesting private repertoires in all groups.

Unsorted libraries were generated from 2 million PBMCs held at -80 degrees C. In regard to this clonotype: Its antigen is not identified.

5'RACE with 10-nucleotide random UMIs produced the cDNA. TCRdb called the 5' RACE reads again in MiXCR, with one record for every CDR3 protein. Seen here are 20,000 to 25,000 distinct CDR3 sequences, roughly an eighth observed once, and the top ten hold about 12%. This clonotype was obtained from a woman aged 55-70 years with HTLV-1-associated myelopathy (HAM/TSP). Specimen: PBMCs. The chain employs TRBV5-5 and TRBJ2-7; no reliable D call. This CDR3 is CASSLHSDVTDEQYF. CDR3 bases: TGTGCCAGCAGCCTACATTCGGACGTGACTGACGAGCAGTACTTC.